These 31 T cell receptor beta chains were all obtained from the same sample, sequenced in a study of T cells after yellow fever vaccination. One entry per CDR3 protein, called by TCRdb with MiXCR from the 5' RACE reads. Here the sample spans 300,000 to 400,000 distinct CDR3 sequences, around a tenth being singletons. Here the sequenced sample was CD4+ T cells sorted from PBMCs, taken 45 days after the yellow fever booster vaccination. These TCRs come from a man between 18 and 29 years old who received the YFV17D yellow fever vaccine.

This clonotype has just a few counts. This sequence joins TRBV7-2 and TRBJ2-3, with 7 bases lining up with TRBD2. With 7 bases clipped from V and 4 bases from J, the junction kept 5 bases outside the gene matches. CDR1 SGHTA and CDR2 FQGNSA come from the germline V gene. The CDR3 runs 13 residues. The CDR3 region has the DNA TGTGCCAGCAAACCCGCGGGGGCAGATACGCAGTATTTT. It is translated as CASKPAGADTQYF.

J is TRBJ2-5 and V is TRBV14, with 9 bases fitting TRBD1. The CDR3 is 15 residues long. In germline, CDR1 is SGHDN, CDR2 FVKESK. The J segment lost 5 bases and the V segment lost 3 bases, leaving 7 bases of the junction unmatched. Written as DNA, the CDR3 is TGTGCCAGCAGCCACTACAGGGGGCGCGGGGAGACCCAGTACTTC. Its protein product is CASSHYRGRGETQYF.

A few counts support this clonotype. The rearrangement links TRBV12-3 or TRBV12-4 to TRBJ2-5; 7 bases agree with TRBD2. This CDR3 contains 15 residues. V lost 6 bases to trimming and J lost 7 bases; unmatched junction nucleotides: 14. CDR3 amino acids: CASRGASGVGGTQYF. In nucleotides, the CDR3 is TGTGCCAGCAGGGGTGCTAGCGGAGTTGGGGGGACCCAGTACTTC.

This chain uses TRBV20-1 with TRBJ2-7; 7 nucleotides align to TRBD1. The germline gives CDR1 DFQATT, CDR2 SNEGSKA (reference sequence). The ends lost 5 bases at V and 3 bases at J; junction bases unmatched: 1. The CDR3 has 11 residues. The CDR3 DNA reads as TGCAGTGCTGCAGGGGGCTACGAGCAGTACGTC. Residues: CSAAGGYEQYV.

This clonotype was picked up many times. The V gene is TRBV24-1, the J gene TRBJ2-1; D possibly corresponds to TRBD2 (6 bases). The CDR3 contains 13 residues. Trimming removed 5 bases at V and 8 bases at J, with 12 bases between. Germline CDR1 and CDR2: KGHDR and SFDVKD. In DNA form, the CDR3 reads TGTGCCACCAGTGTCAATGGGGGGTATGAGCAGTTCTTC. As protein: CATSVNGGYEQFF.

V usage is TRBV2 and J usage is TRBJ2-7; D is unresolved. The CDR3 is made up of 12 amino acids. V shed 7 bases and J shed 9 bases, with 16 bases lying between them. Germline-derived CDR1 and CDR2 are SNHLY and FYNNEI. This chain's CDR3 is CASKRQSLLQYV. The CDR3 bases are TGTGCCAGCAAACGGCAGTCGTTGCTGCAGTACGTC.

This clonotype was counted a few times. The chain recombines TRBV28 with TRBJ1-4, with D possibly matching TRBD1 (5 bases). The germline V gene encodes CDR1 MDHEN and CDR2 SYDVKM. This CDR3 is 13 amino acids long. V was shortened by 8 bases and J by 11 bases, with 18 bases between the two germline ends. As DNA, the CDR3 is TGTGCCAGCTCCGGGACCGAGACCCCTAAACTGTTTTTT. Protein product: CASSGTETPKLFF.

This clonotype was counted a few times. The chain employs TRBV20-1 and TRBJ2-7, with a weak D call TRBD1 (5 bases). The CDR3 consists of 12 residues. Trimming shortened V by 2 bases and J by 6 bases, and 11 bases separated the two germline ends. Germline V gene sequence: CDR1 DFQATT, CDR2 SNEGSKA (reference sequence). The CDR3 nucleotides read TGCAGTGCTAGAAGCCAGCAGGGCGAGCAGTACTTC. It codes for CSARSQQGEQYF.

This clonotype was counted many times. This chain connects TRBV12-3 or TRBV12-4 to TRBJ1-6, with D unresolved. The CDR3 totals 15 residues. Trimming took 5 bases from V and 4 from J, leaving 12 bases between them. CDR3 sequence: CASSPEGSYNSPLHF. The CDR3 DNA is TGTGCCAGCAGTCCCGAGGGTAGTTATAATTCACCCCTCCACTTT.

A word on this clonotype: One junction end does not reproduce the germline sequence, and a read error may be involved. This sequence joins TRBV3-1 and TRBJ1-1, with D unresolved. The CDR3 runs to 12 residues. The germline V gene has CDR1 LGHDT and CDR2 YNNKEL (reference sequence). This CDR3 is CASSQERWPQLF. CDR3 DNA: TGTGCCAGCAGCCAAGAAAGATGGCCGCAACTCTTT.

The chain employs TRBV5-4 and TRBJ2-2; 13 positions match TRBD2. From germline, CDR1 is SGHNT and CDR2 YYREEE (reference sequence). V was clipped by 4 bases and J by 4 bases; unmatched bases: 4. This CDR3 spans 16 amino acids. This CDR3 is CASSAGLAGITGELFF. For the CDR3, the DNA is TGTGCCAGCAGCGCGGGACTAGCGGGGATCACCGGGGAGCTGTTTTTT.

There are a few counts of this clonotype. The chain uses TRBV20-1 and TRBJ2-3, with a weak D call TRBD2 (5 bases). V lost 0 bases to trimming and J lost 6 bases, with 16 bases between them. CDR3 length: 15 amino acids. Germline assignment: CDR1 DFQATT and CDR2 SNEGSKA (reference sequence). The CDR3 coding sequence is TGCAGTGCTAGAGATCCCGTACTAGTAGCCGATACGCAGTATTTT. Translating it yields CSARDPVLVADTQYF.

This clonotype was seen only a few times. This chain joins TRBV5-1 and TRBJ1-1; tentative D call: TRBD1 (5 bases). The CDR3 has 14 residues. Trimming pared 10 bases from V and 2 bases from J, leaving 18 bases between. The germline V gene encodes CDR1 SGHRS and CDR2 YFSETQ. CDR3 DNA sequence: TGCGCCTCCGGGGCCGCGGCGGGAAACACTGAAGCTTTCTTT. Translation: CASGAAAGNTEAFF.

This clonotype was observed a few times. The chain couples TRBV28 to TRBJ2-2; maybe TRBD2 (6 bases). The CDR3 length is 15 residues. V dropped 7 bases and J dropped 4 bases, with 16 bases sitting between them. Germline loops: CDR1 MDHEN, CDR2 SYDVKM. The chain's CDR3 is CASTLSGGVTGELFF. The CDR3 DNA sequence: TGTGCCAGCACCTTGAGTGGCGGGGTCACCGGGGAGCTGTTTTTT.

The chain couples TRBV11-1 to TRBJ2-1; a possible D gene is TRBD2 (6 bases). Trimming took 3 bases from V and 0 from J, leaving 15 bases between them. This CDR3 has 17 residues. CDR1 and CDR2 from the germline V gene are SGHAT and FQDESV (reference sequence). The CDR3 loop is CASSFGGIVSSYNEQFF. In DNA form, the CDR3 reads TGTGCCAGCAGCTTCGGAGGGATCGTGAGCTCCTACAATGAGCAGTTCTTC.

In this sample, this clonotype is medium-sized. This chain joins TRBV12-3 or TRBV12-4 and TRBJ1-1; 8 bases align to TRBD1. The CDR3 contains 15 residues. V trimming: 7 bases; J trimming: 7 bases; junction bases outside the gene matches: 14. The CDR3 sequence: CASTRPGQGENEAFF. Written as DNA, the CDR3 is TGTGCCAGCACCAGGCCCGGACAGGGTGAAAATGAAGCTTTCTTT.

The chain combines TRBV12-3 or TRBV12-4 with TRBJ2-7; D is unresolved. This CDR3 is 13 amino acids long. The V end lost 7 bases, the J end lost 0 bases, and 10 bases lay between the germline ends. The CDR3 reads CASTMDISYEQYF. The CDR3 nucleotides read TGTGCCAGCACCATGGATATCTCCTACGAGCAGTACTTC.

This clonotype was seen only a few times. The chain uses TRBV10-3 and TRBJ1-1; D remains ambiguous. The CDR3 is 13 residues long. CDR1 and CDR2 (germline): ENHRY, SYGVKD. V was cut by 8 bases and J by 3 bases, with 13 bases left in between. The CDR3 is CAIASRADTEAFF. CDR3 nucleotide sequence: TGTGCCATCGCTAGCCGAGCGGACACTGAAGCTTTCTTT.

This clonotype was detected only a few times. This rearrangement joins TRBV11-2 to TRBJ2-3; perhaps TRBD1 as D (6 bases). V dropped 0 bases and J dropped 2 bases, with 9 bases sitting between them. This CDR3 contains 15 residues. Germline CDR1 reads SGHAT; CDR2 reads FQNNGV. The CDR3 DNA sequence: TGTGCCAGCAGCTTAGATCAGGGGTTCACAGATACGCAGTATTTT. Residues: CASSLDQGFTDTQYF.

The chain recombines TRBV4-3 with TRBJ1-4, with a possible D match to TRBD1 (6 bases). Trimming cost V 5 bases and J 8 bases, with 15 bases left between them. This CDR3 spans 14 amino acids. The germline gives CDR1 LGHNA, CDR2 YSLEER. CDR3 in amino acids: CASSFGLQGEKLFF. CDR3 DNA sequence: TGCGCCAGCAGCTTCGGGCTCCAGGGGGAAAAACTGTTTTTT.

The chain is built from TRBV5-1 and TRBJ2-5, with 8 bases identical to TRBD2. The CDR3 totals 17 residues. Germline CDR1 reads SGHRS; CDR2 reads YFSETQ. V lost 0 bases, J lost 0 bases, and 7 bases stayed unmatched. DNA of the CDR3: TGCGCCAGCAGCTTGGCCCCAGCGGGGGCGTACCAAGAGACCCAGTACTTC. As protein: CASSLAPAGAYQETQYF.

Only a few counts were recorded for this clonotype. The chain uses TRBV4-3 and TRBJ2-7, with 9 bases lining up with TRBD1. The length of the CDR3 is 17 residues. With V trimmed by 4 bases and J by 1 base, 11 bases remained unmatched. The germline CDR1 and CDR2 sequences are LGHNA and YSLEER. The CDR3 DNA is TGCGCCAGCAGCCCCTCTGCCGGGACAGGGTCATCCTACGAGCAGTACTTC. Translation gives CASSPSAGTGSSYEQYF.

This clonotype has a count of ten or more. The genes are TRBV4-2 and TRBJ2-5; D gene uncertain. The germline gives CDR1 LGHNA, CDR2 YNFKEQ. Trimming took 1 base from V and 3 from J, leaving 6 bases between them. This CDR3 region has 13 residues. The CDR3 region is CASSQVVEETQYF. DNA for the CDR3: TGTGCCAGCAGCCAAGTGGTTGAAGAGACCCAGTACTTC.

This clonotype was detected ten times or more. The chain has TRBV11-2 and TRBJ2-1; D remains unclear. The CDR3 spans 15 residues. V was pared by 4 bases and J by 2 bases, with 12 bases between. The V gene's germline CDR1 is SGHAT and CDR2 FQNNGV. CDR3 DNA: TGTGCCAGCAGCTCGACCACTACCCCCTACAATGAGCAGTTCTTC. It specifies CASSSTTTPYNEQFF.

The chain uses TRBV7-9 and TRBJ1-1, with D possibly TRBD1 on 5 matching bases. This CDR3 has 12 amino acids. V was clipped by 1 base and J by 8 bases, with 8 bases between them. The germline V gene encodes CDR1 SEHNR and CDR2 FQNEAQ (reference sequence). The CDR3 DNA is TGTGCCAGCAGCTTAGAAAACAGGGAAGCTTTCTTT. This codes for CASSLENREAFF.

The V gene is TRBV12-3 or TRBV12-4, the J gene TRBJ2-7, with D perhaps being TRBD1 or TRBD2 (5 bases each). V was cut by 2 bases and J by 6 bases, with 11 bases left in between. The CDR3 is 13 amino acids. CDR3 amino acids: CASSLRGRGEQYV. CDR3 DNA: TGTGCCAGCAGTTTACGGGGACGGGGCGAGCAGTACGTC.

This clonotype was detected a few times. The V call is TRBV7-2, the J call TRBJ1-2, with D tentatively TRBD1 (6 bases). The CDR3 is 13 amino acids. In germline, CDR1 is SGHTA, CDR2 FQGNSA. V was clipped by 7 bases and J by 8 bases, with 17 bases between them. Here the CDR3 DNA reads TGTGCCAGCACCTCGGCTGGGGGGCAGGGCTACACCTTC. It encodes CASTSAGGQGYTF.

V is TRBV18 and J is TRBJ2-5, with 7 bases fitting TRBD2. Germline V CDR1 and CDR2: KGHSH, LQKENI. Unmatched junction bases numbered 7, after V lost 6 bases and J lost 0 bases. The CDR3 loop spans 15 amino acids. CDR3 sequence reads: CASSFGGTNQETQYF. DNA for the CDR3: TGTGCCAGCTCTTTCGGGGGGACTAACCAAGAGACCCAGTACTTC.

This clonotype was observed a few times. The genes are TRBV7-8 and TRBJ1-6; 7 nucleotides line up with TRBD1. Germline values: CDR1 SGHVS, CDR2 FQNEAQ. The CDR3 totals 15 residues. V shed 5 bases, J shed 5 bases, and the junction held 6 bases outside the gene matches. CDR3 nucleotide sequence: TGTGCCAGCAGCGCCGACAGGGTTCATAATTCACCCCTCCACTTT. It translates to CASSADRVHNSPLHF.

This clonotype occurred many times. This chain joins TRBV27 and TRBJ2-5; D is undetermined. The CDR3 sequence is 11 residues long. Trimming removed 6 bases from V and 5 bases from J, with 7 bases in between. In germline, CDR1 is MNHEY, CDR2 SMNVEV (reference sequence). This CDR3 reads CASSRRETQYF. CDR3 DNA sequence: TGTGCCAGCAGCCGACGGGAGACCCAGTACTTC.

In this sample, this clonotype turned up a few times. The chain couples TRBV6-4 to TRBJ2-1, with 7 bases matching TRBD1. Germline values: CDR1 MRHNA, CDR2 SNTAGT. This CDR3 is built from 15 residues. The trim removed 5 bases at V and 0 bases at J, leaving 4 bases unmatched. The CDR3, as DNA: TGTGCCAGCAGTAAGGACAGGTACTCCTACAATGAGCAGTTCTTC. This encodes CASSKDRYSYNEQFF.